This TCR beta chain was observed in a study of Ad26.COV2.S vaccination and SARS-CoV-2 variants. The treatment denotes: around 19 received Ad26.COV2.S at low or high dose, single or two shots; roughly five received placebo; per-sample allocation not given. Samples were taken on day 63 after the first vaccine or placebo injection. The donor was a Boston adult aged 18-55 years. Trimming cost V 0 bases and J 2 bases, with 4 bases left between them. CDR3 size: 13 residues. The germline gives CDR1 SGHAT, CDR2 FQNNGV. Assay: immunoSEQ multiplex PCR; the TCRdb copy retains only in-frame clones and omits some. The top ten clones hold approximately 3.6% of a sample with about 350,000 clones, around 87% of them seen once.

Sequencing was performed on peripheral blood, taken in a trial of Ad26.COV2.S vaccine versus placebo. The rearrangement joins TRBV11-2 to TRBJ2-5, with D unclear. The sequence came from a person between 18 and 65 years old who received the Ad26.COV2.S COVID-19 vaccine or a placebo. The CDR3 region is CASSLDLQETQYF. CDR3 nucleotides: TGTGCCAGCAGCTTAGATTTACAAGAGACCCAGTACTTC.